These 18 T cell receptor beta chains originate from one sample sequenced in a study of T cells in Graves' hyperthyroidism and ophthalmopathy. Amplification of TCR beta CDR3 regions used RNA as the template. Researchers ran a first-round RT-PCR on the TCR CDR3 using the HTBI primer set. TCRdb re-called the multiplex PCR reads through MiXCR, storing one row per CDR3 protein. Among about 210,000 distinct CDR3 sequences listed, roughly 15% were seen once. Sequenced: blood. The receptors here all came from a man aged 45-60 years with Graves' hyperthyroidism.

The V gene is TRBV28, the J gene TRBJ1-1; 7 positions agree with TRBD1. This CDR3 comprises 17 residues. The germline CDR1 and CDR2 sequences are MDHEN and SYDVKM. Unmatched junction bases numbered 13, after V lost 4 bases and J lost 2 bases. The CDR3 here is CASSSRLPGTANTEAFF. CDR3 bases: TGTGCCAGCAGTTCAAGGTTGCCCGGGACAGCAAACACTGAAGCTTTCTTT.

This clonotype has a count of ten or more. The genes are TRBV12-3 or TRBV12-4 and TRBJ2-5; no firm D call. The germline V and J ends were trimmed by 3 bases and 2 bases, with 10 bases remaining between them. CDR3 length equals 14 residues. The CDR3 sequence is CASSFTQPQETQYF. Here the CDR3 DNA reads TGTGCCAGCAGTTTCACACAGCCGCAAGAGACCCAGTACTTC.

In its sample, this clonotype was seen many times. The chain recombines TRBV11-2 with TRBJ2-1; a weak D match, TRBD2 (6 bases). CDR1 is SGHAT, CDR2 FQNNGV, per germline. V was shortened by 6 bases and J by 9 bases, with 21 bases between the two germline ends. CDR3 size: 15 residues. This CDR3 reads CASRSLGGANPEQFF. In DNA, the CDR3 is TGTGCCAGCAGATCACTAGGAGGGGCCAATCCTGAGCAGTTCTTC.

J is TRBJ2-7 and V is TRBV12-3 or TRBV12-4; TRBD1 is a possible D gene (6 bases). The CDR3 is made up of 13 amino acids. The ends were cut back, 3 bases at V and 5 bases at J, with 11 bases in the middle. The CDR3 DNA follows: TGTGCCAGCAGTTTTAGTGGGGGCCACGAGCAGTACTTC. Encoded protein: CASSFSGGHEQYF.

The chain has TRBV30 and TRBJ2-2; 7 bases map to TRBD2. The germline gives CDR1 GTSNPN, CDR2 SVGIG (reference sequence). This CDR3 spans 15 amino acids. The V segment lost 3 bases and the J segment 2 bases; nucleotides outside the gene matches: 6. DNA of the CDR3: TGTGCCTGGAGACTTAGCGGGCTAAACACCGGGGAGCTGTTTTTT. Protein sequence: CAWRLSGLNTGELFF.

This clonotype was seen repeatedly, ten times or more. The rearrangement uses TRBV18 and TRBJ2-7; TRBD1 is a possible D gene (6 bases). Per the germline V gene, CDR1 is KGHSH and CDR2 is LQKENI. Deletions cut 2 bases from V and 3 bases from J, with 14 bases between. This CDR3 spans 15 amino acids. CDR3 in DNA: TGTGCCAGCTCACCAACCGGGACAAGGAACTACGAGCAGTACTTC. Protein sequence: CASSPTGTRNYEQYF.

This clonotype has a handful of counts. The V and J genes are TRBV11-2 and TRBJ2-1; possibly TRBD2 for D (5 bases). The CDR3 has 14 residues. Germline values: CDR1 SGHAT, CDR2 FQNNGV. With 6 bases removed from V and 0 bases from J, the gap between germline ends came to 9 bases. The CDR3 DNA is TGTGCCAGCAGAAATCGGGACTCCTACAATGAGCAGTTCTTC. Residues: CASRNRDSYNEQFF.

This clonotype appeared a few times. The chain couples TRBV7-6 to TRBJ2-7; the match to TRBD2 covers 8 bases. The CDR3 totals 14 residues. The J segment lost 1 base and the V segment lost 9 bases, leaving 8 bases of the junction unmatched. Germline values: CDR1 SGHVS, CDR2 FNYEAQ. DNA for the CDR3: TGTGCCAGTGCGACGATAGCGGGGTCCTACGAGCAGTACTTC. Translation: CASATIAGSYEQYF.

This clonotype was seen many times. V and J are TRBV20-1 and TRBJ2-7, with 7 bases that match TRBD1. The trim removed 6 bases at V and 4 bases at J, leaving 9 bases unmatched. CDR3 size: 13 residues. Germline V gene sequence: CDR1 DFQATT, CDR2 SNEGSKA (reference sequence). CDR3 coding DNA: TGCAGTGCAGCCCCAGGGACAGAGTACGAGCAGTACTTC. Encoded protein: CSAAPGTEYEQYF.

This chain connects TRBV5-1 to TRBJ2-1; D is possibly TRBD1 (6 bases). Trimming shortened V by 2 bases and J by 0 bases, and 9 bases separated the two germline ends. Germline CDR1 and CDR2: SGHRS and YFSETQ. This CDR3 has 15 amino acids. DNA of the CDR3: TGCGCCAGCAGCTTTACGGACAGCTCCTACAATGAGCAGTTCTTC. It translates to CASSFTDSSYNEQFF.

The chain links TRBV9 to TRBJ2-3; D remains ambiguous. CDR3 length: 15 residues. V gave up 0 bases and J gave up 0 bases, with 8 bases separating them. Germline-derived CDR1 and CDR2 are SGDLS and YYNGEE. The CDR3 coding sequence is TGTGCCAGCAGCGTAGCCCCCTCTAGCACAGATACGCAGTATTTT. Translated: CASSVAPSSTDTQYF.

This clonotype was seen many times. The DNA for the CDR3 is TGTGCCAGCAGCTTAGTGGGACACGGGGAGACCCAGTACTTC. Residues: CASSLVGHGETQYF. The V gene is TRBV11-2, the J gene TRBJ2-5; D might be TRBD1 (6 bases). This CDR3 comprises 14 residues. Germline V gene lookup returns CDR1 SGHAT and CDR2 FQNNGV. The V gene lost 1 base and the J gene lost 5 bases, with 11 bases spanning the gap.

J is TRBJ2-2 and V is TRBV10-3; 7 bases agree with TRBD2. The V gene end was trimmed by 7 bases and the J gene end by 3 bases; junction bases not matched to a gene: 8. CDR1 ENHRY and CDR2 SYGVKD come from the germline V gene. The CDR3 runs 15 residues. CDR3 coding DNA: TGTGCCATCACTGGTGGGCTAGCGGACACCGGGGAGCTGTTTTTT. This encodes CAITGGLADTGELFF.

The V call is TRBV11-3, the J call TRBJ2-2, with D unresolved. The CDR3 is 12 residues long. V was pared by 6 bases and J by 5 bases, with 7 bases between. Germline loops: CDR1 SGHNT, CDR2 YENEEA. The CDR3 region is CASRASTGELFF. The CDR3 region has the DNA TGTGCCAGCAGGGCGAGTACCGGGGAGCTGTTTTTT. The full variable domain, completed using reference TRBV11-3 and TRBJ2-2, is EAGVVQSPRYKIIEKKQPVAFWCNPISGHNTLYWYLQNLGQGPELLIRYENEEAVDDSQLPKDRFSAERLKGVDSTLKIQPAELGDSAVYLCASRASTGELFFGEGSRLTVL.

This clonotype was recorded at least ten times. The genes are TRBV6-2 or TRBV6-3 and TRBJ2-1; 9 positions match TRBD2. The CDR3 contains 15 residues. Germline assignment: CDR1 MNHEY and CDR2 SVGEGT. V trimming: 0 bases; J trimming: 3 bases; junction bases outside the gene matches: 0. The DNA of the CDR3 is TGTGCCAGCAGTTACTCGACTAGCGGCTACAATGAGCAGTTCTTC. Translated, it gives CASSYSTSGYNEQFF.

Ten or more counts support this clonotype. The rearrangement uses TRBV3-1 and TRBJ2-5; possibly TRBD2 for D (6 bases). The length of the CDR3 is 15 residues. V lost 1 base and J 3 bases, leaving 12 bases between the germline ends. Germline V lookup: CDR1 LGHDT, CDR2 YNNKEL (reference sequence). CDR3 region: CASSQGNGREETQYF. CDR3 nucleotide sequence: TGTGCCAGCAGCCAAGGAAACGGGAGAGAAGAGACCCAGTACTTC.

This clonotype showed up many times. The chain has TRBV5-1 and TRBJ2-1, with 7 bases aligning to TRBD1. The ends lost 2 bases at V and 7 bases at J; junction bases unmatched: 12. From germline, CDR1 is SGHRS and CDR2 YFSETQ. This CDR3 contains 16 residues. CDR3 DNA: TGCGCCAGCAGCTTCACCTGGGACAGTAACCCGAATGAGCAGTTCTTC. It specifies CASSFTWDSNPNEQFF.

This chain connects TRBV28 to TRBJ2-3; 11 bases are shared with TRBD2. The CDR3 has 16 residues. Germline V gene data show CDR1 as MDHEN and CDR2 as SYDVKM. V lost 6 bases, J lost 2 bases, and 7 bases stayed unmatched. The CDR3 protein is CASSPGTSGLTDTQYF. The CDR3 nucleotides are TGTGCCAGCAGCCCCGGGACTAGCGGACTCACAGATACGCAGTATTTT.